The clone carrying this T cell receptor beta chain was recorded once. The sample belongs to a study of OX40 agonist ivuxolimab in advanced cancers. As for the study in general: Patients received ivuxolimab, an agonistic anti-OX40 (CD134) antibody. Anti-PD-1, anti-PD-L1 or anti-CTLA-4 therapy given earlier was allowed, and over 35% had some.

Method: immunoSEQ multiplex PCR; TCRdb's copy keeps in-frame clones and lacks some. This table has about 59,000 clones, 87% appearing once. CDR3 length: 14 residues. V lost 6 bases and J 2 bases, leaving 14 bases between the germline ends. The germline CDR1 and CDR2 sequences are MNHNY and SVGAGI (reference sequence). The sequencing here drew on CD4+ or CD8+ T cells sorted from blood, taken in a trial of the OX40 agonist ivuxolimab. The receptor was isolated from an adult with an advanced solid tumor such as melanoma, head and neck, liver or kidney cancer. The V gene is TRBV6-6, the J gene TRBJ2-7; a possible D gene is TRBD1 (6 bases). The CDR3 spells CASRKGGSPYEQYF. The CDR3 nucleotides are TGTGCCAGCAGAAAAGGGGGTTCCCCCTACGAGCAGTACTTC.